This TCR beta chain came from a study of T cells after yellow fever vaccination. Each CDR3 protein gets one entry after TCRdb re-called the 5' RACE reads with MiXCR. The sample shows approximately 250,000 distinct CDR3 sequences, approximately 5.2% of them seen only once. The CDR3 has 14 residues. CDR1 and CDR2 from the germline V gene are DFQATT and SNEGSKA (reference sequence). V lost 0 bases to trimming and J lost 0 bases, with 8 bases between them. This clonotype was picked up a small number of times. The source of this sequence is a man aged 18 to 30 who received the YFV17D yellow fever vaccine. This rearrangement joins TRBV20-1 to TRBJ1-2; possibly TRBD1 for D (5 bases). The sequencing here drew on CD4+ T cells sorted from PBMCs, taken on the day of the yellow fever booster vaccination. CDR3 in DNA: TGCAGTGCTAGAGATGGGGGAGCTAACTATGGCTACACCTTC. It yields the protein CSARDGGANYGYTF.